Listed here are 20 T cell receptor beta chains from one sample, sequenced in a study of blood T cell repertoires in COVID-19. Profiling relied on immunoSEQ multiplex PCR, and the TCRdb table lists in-frame clones only, not all of them. This table holds roughly 72,000 clones, about four fifths found once. The sequencing sample was made of peripheral blood. The receptor source for this set is a woman of 80 years or more with active or convalescent COVID-19.

This sequence joins TRBV6-6 and TRBJ2-1; the match to TRBD2 covers 8 bases. The ends lost 5 bases at V and 4 bases at J; junction bases unmatched: 13. The CDR3 sequence is 17 residues long. Per the germline V gene, CDR1 is MNHNY and CDR2 is SVGAGI (reference sequence). CDR3 residues: CASSPRWLAGMYNEQFF. CDR3 nucleotide sequence: TGTGCCAGCAGTCCTCGGTGGTTAGCGGGGATGTACAATGAGCAGTTCTTC.

The J gene is TRBJ2-1, the V gene TRBV18; D not certain. This CDR3 is 18 amino acids long. CDR1 is KGHSH and CDR2 is LQKENI in the germline V gene. Trimming left V 3 bases short and J 0 bases short, with 18 bases between. This CDR3 is CASSPLSDQASSYNEQFF. The CDR3 bases are TGTGCCAGCTCACCTTTGTCCGATCAGGCAAGCTCCTACAATGAGCAGTTCTTC.

J is TRBJ1-5 and V is TRBV5-6, with 8 bases aligning to TRBD1. V shed 0 bases and J 5 bases; nucleotides not matched to a gene: 7. The germline V gene has CDR1 SGHDT and CDR2 YYEEEE. The CDR3 consists of 16 residues. The CDR3 reads CASSLGTGLPDQPQHF. The CDR3 coding sequence is TGTGCCAGCAGCTTGGGGACAGGGCTCCCGGATCAGCCCCAGCATTTT.

The rearrangement joins TRBV5-1 to TRBJ2-7; possible D gene TRBD1, 6 bases. Germline V lookup: CDR1 SGHRS, CDR2 YFSETQ. Trimming removed 7 bases at V and 6 bases at J, with 14 bases between. CDR3 size: 12 residues. CDR3 sequence (DNA): TGCGCCAGCGGATACGGGACAACCGAGCAGTACTTC. Encoded protein: CASGYGTTEQYF. Complete variable domain (other parts from reference TRBV5-1 and TRBJ2-7): KAGVTQTPRYLIKTRGQQVTLSCSPISGHRSVSWYQQTPGQGLQFLFEYFSETQRNKGNFPGRFSGRQFSNSRSEMNVSTLELGDSALYLCASGYGTTEQYFGPGTRLTVT.

The chain joins TRBV19 to TRBJ1-4, with no clear D. The V gene lost 5 bases and the J gene lost 8 bases, with 6 bases spanning the gap. Per the germline V gene, CDR1 is LNHDA and CDR2 is SQIVND (reference sequence). The CDR3 loop spans 11 amino acids. The CDR3 is CASSEREKLFF. DNA for the CDR3: TGTGCCAGTAGTGAGAGGGAAAAACTGTTTTTT.

The chain employs TRBV30 and TRBJ2-1, with 9 bases lining up with TRBD2. The CDR3 extends over 15 amino acids. The V segment lost 0 bases and the J segment 9 bases; nucleotides outside the gene matches: 9. Germline values: CDR1 GTSNPN, CDR2 SVGIG (reference sequence). The CDR3 DNA follows: TGTGCCTGGAGTGTCGGTAGCGGGAGTTCGGTTGAGCAGTTCTTC. It codes for CAWSVGSGSSVEQFF.

This chain uses TRBV18 with TRBJ2-7; D may be TRBD2 (5 bases). Trimming took off 2 bases at V and 2 bases at J, with 10 bases between the two ends. The CDR3 is 14 residues long. Germline V gene sequence: CDR1 KGHSH, CDR2 LQKENI. The CDR3 region has the DNA TGTGCCAGCTCACCAGGGCGGGCCACCTACGAGCAGTACTTC. Translating it yields CASSPGRATYEQYF.

This clone was recorded only once. The chain recombines TRBV3-1 (or the pseudogene TRBV3-2) with TRBJ2-2, with 8 bases fitting TRBD1. V lost 3 bases and J lost 5; bases outside the gene matches: 8. Germline V gene lookup returns CDR1 LGHDT and CDR2 YNNKEL (reference sequence). The CDR3 contains 16 residues. The CDR3 loop reads CASSQYGQGGTGELFF. In DNA, the CDR3 is TGTGCCAGCAGCCAGTATGGACAGGGCGGTACCGGGGAGCTGTTTTTT.

This rearrangement joins TRBV9 to TRBJ1-2, with D uncertain. CDR3 length: 11 amino acids. The V gene lost 3 bases and the J gene lost 6 bases, with 6 bases spanning the gap. Germline CDR1 SGDLS, CDR2 YYNGEE. Written as DNA, the CDR3 is TGTGCCAGCAGCGGCACGGATGGCTACACCTTC. It codes for CASSGTDGYTF. Full variable domain (remainder filled in from reference TRBV9 and TRBJ1-2): DSGVTQTPKHLITATGQRVTLRCSPRSGDLSVYWYQQSLDQGLQFLIQYYNGEERAKGNILERFSAQQFPDLHSELNLSSLELGDSALYFCASSGTDGYTFGSGTRLTVV.

This chain connects TRBV6-6 to TRBJ1-2; maybe TRBD1 (6 bases). The V end was cut by 6 bases, the J end by 5 bases, with 13 bases between. Per germline, CDR1 MNHNY and CDR2 SVGAGI (reference sequence). The CDR3 is made up of 13 amino acids. This CDR3 reads CASRADSSYGYTF. The CDR3 nucleotides are TGTGCCAGCAGGGCGGACAGCAGTTATGGCTACACCTTC.

This clone was found a few times. The chain combines TRBV2 with TRBJ2-7; 8 bases are shared with TRBD1. The germline V gene has CDR1 SNHLY and CDR2 FYNNEI. The CDR3 is 14 amino acids. J lost 9 bases, V lost 7 bases, and 14 bases had no gene match. The CDR3 region has the DNA TGTGCCAGCAATGCCGGGACAGGTTATGAGGGGCAGTACTTC. Protein: CASNAGTGYEGQYF.

V and J are TRBV7-9 and TRBJ2-7; weak D call: TRBD1 (5 bases). Germline CDR1 is SEHNR and CDR2 is FQNEAQ (reference sequence). The CDR3 consists of 15 residues. V gave up 0 bases and J gave up 5 bases, with 14 bases separating them. This chain's CDR3 is CASSLAAGMAHEQYF. The CDR3 nucleotides are TGTGCCAGCAGCTTAGCTGCAGGGATGGCCCACGAGCAGTACTTC.

The genes are TRBV27 and TRBJ1-4; D might be TRBD1 (6 bases). Germline V gene data show CDR1 as MNHEY and CDR2 as SMNVEV (reference sequence). This CDR3 region has 14 residues. Trimming took off 5 bases at V and 7 bases at J, with 14 bases between the two ends. The CDR3: CASSPRGRSEKLFF. CDR3 coding DNA: TGTGCCAGCAGTCCCAGGGGAAGAAGTGAAAAACTGTTTTTT.

The chain is built from TRBV3-1 (or the pseudogene TRBV3-2) and TRBJ2-2; TRBD2 aligns across 10 bases. V lost 4 bases and J lost 5; bases outside the gene matches: 10. Per germline, CDR1 LGHDT and CDR2 YNNKEL (reference sequence). The CDR3 has 17 residues. In DNA, the CDR3 is TGTGCCAGCAGCCGGCCTAGCGGGAGTGTCCGTACCGGGGAGCTGTTTTTT. Translation gives CASSRPSGSVRTGELFF.

This clone was found a few times. V usage is TRBV7-2 and J usage is TRBJ2-7, with TRBD1 matching 9 bases. Germline assignment: CDR1 SGHTA and CDR2 FQGNSA. J was trimmed by 0 bases and V by 2 bases; bases with no gene match: 11. CDR3 length: 18 residues. The CDR3 sequence: CASSLPDRGARSSYEQYF. The DNA for the CDR3 is TGTGCCAGCAGCTTACCAGACAGGGGGGCAAGGAGCTCCTACGAGCAGTACTTC.

This chain links TRBV9 with TRBJ2-1; D is uncertain. The CDR3 is 12 residues long. The V gene's germline CDR1 is SGDLS and CDR2 YYNGEE. The germline V and J ends were trimmed by 0 bases and 7 bases, with 5 bases remaining between them. The CDR3 DNA follows: TGTGCCAGCAGCGTAGCCTCGAATGAGCAGTTCTTC. Translated, it gives CASSVASNEQFF.

J is TRBJ2-4 and V is TRBV7-9; 8 bases agree with TRBD1. The V and J ends lost 5 bases and 3 bases, in that order; junction bases with no gene match: 6. Germline V gives CDR1 SEHNR, CDR2 FQNEAQ (reference sequence). CDR3 size: 15 residues. The CDR3 nucleotides read TGTGCCAGCAGCCAGGACAGGGTGGGCAAAAACATTCAGTACTTC. Residues: CASSQDRVGKNIQYF.

The chain uses TRBV7-9 and TRBJ2-7; no reliable D call. The CDR3 extends over 14 amino acids. Germline CDR1 SEHNR, CDR2 FQNEAQ (reference sequence). V was trimmed by 1 base and J by 0 bases, leaving 7 bases between them. The CDR3 nucleotides read TGTGCCAGCAGCTTAGGACAAAGCTCCTACGAGCAGTACTTC. Residues: CASSLGQSSYEQYF.

The chain uses TRBV28 and TRBJ1-6, with 7 bases matching TRBD1. The CDR3 contains 15 residues. CDR1 is MDHEN, CDR2 SYDVKM, per germline. The ends lost 6 bases at V and 13 bases at J; junction bases unmatched: 15. CDR3 nucleotides: TGTGCCAGCAGCCCGGGACAGACACCCTCGATCCCCCTCCACTTT. Its protein product is CASSPGQTPSIPLHF.

The chain recombines TRBV3-1 (or the pseudogene TRBV3-2) with TRBJ2-7; 7 bases align to TRBD1. V trimming: 4 bases; J trimming: 3 bases; junction bases outside the gene matches: 9. The CDR3 contains 15 residues. Germline CDR1 is LGHDT and CDR2 is YNNKEL (reference sequence). CDR3 bases: TGTGCCAGCAGCCCCACAGGGGAACGGTTCTACGAGCAGTACTTC. Protein sequence: CASSPTGERFYEQYF.